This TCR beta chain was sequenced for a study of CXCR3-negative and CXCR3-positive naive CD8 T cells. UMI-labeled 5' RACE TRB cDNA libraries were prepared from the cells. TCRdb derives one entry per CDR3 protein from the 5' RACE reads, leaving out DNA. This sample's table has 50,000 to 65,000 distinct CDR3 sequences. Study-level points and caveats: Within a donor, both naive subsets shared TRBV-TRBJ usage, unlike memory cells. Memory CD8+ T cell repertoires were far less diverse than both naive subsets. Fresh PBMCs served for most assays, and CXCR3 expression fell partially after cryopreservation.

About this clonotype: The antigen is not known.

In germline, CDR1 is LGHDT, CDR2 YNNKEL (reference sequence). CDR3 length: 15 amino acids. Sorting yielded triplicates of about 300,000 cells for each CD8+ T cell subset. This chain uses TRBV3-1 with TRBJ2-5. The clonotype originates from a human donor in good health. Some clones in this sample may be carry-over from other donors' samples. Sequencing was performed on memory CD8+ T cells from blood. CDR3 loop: CASSQVGGYQETQYF.